The 25 T cell receptor beta chains reported below all come from one sample, sequenced in a study of molecular identifiers for immune sequencing clone quantification. TCRdb passed the PCR reads through MiXCR, listing each CDR3 protein once. The profile shows about 40,000 distinct CDR3 sequences, nearly 25% of them singletons. What was sequenced was naive CD8+ T cells from blood, with Jurkat cell RNA spiked in. Subset noted: FACS-sorted CD8+CD4-CCR7+CD45RA+ naive T cells. The receptors stem from a human donor in good health. Some libraries in this study had Jurkat cell RNA spiked in.

At least ten counts were recorded for this clonotype. J is TRBJ1-1 and V is TRBV4-2; D unresolved. CDR1 is LGHNA, CDR2 YNFKEQ, per germline. CDR3 length: 13 amino acids. Trimming removed 2 bases from V and 0 bases from J, with 4 bases in between. CDR3 sequence: CASSQFMNTEAFF. As DNA, the CDR3 is TGTGCCAGCAGCCAATTCATGAACACTGAAGCTTTCTTT.

This clonotype was observed many times. The chain combines TRBV27 with TRBJ2-7; TRBD1 matches at 9 bases. The germline V gene has CDR1 MNHEY and CDR2 SMNVEV (reference sequence). The CDR3 loop spans 14 amino acids. Trimming cost V 9 bases and J 4 bases; bases outside gene matches: 10. CDR3 region: CASKKQGAGYEQYF. Here the CDR3 DNA reads TGTGCCAGTAAAAAACAGGGGGCAGGATACGAGCAGTACTTC.

This clonotype was observed at least ten times. V is TRBV3-1 and J is TRBJ1-1; the match to TRBD1 covers 8 bases. The junction had 3 bases not matched to a gene; V was cut back by 0 bases and J by 0 bases. Germline V gives CDR1 LGHDT, CDR2 YNNKEL (reference sequence). The CDR3 consists of 16 residues. The DNA for the CDR3 is TGTGCCAGCAGCCAAGAAACAGGGGGATTGAACACTGAAGCTTTCTTT. Protein sequence: CASSQETGGLNTEAFF.

Many counts were recorded for this clonotype. The rearrangement uses TRBV27 and TRBJ2-4; no reliable D call. The CDR3 sequence is 16 residues long. The V end was cut by 3 bases, the J end by 0 bases, with 12 bases between. Germline lookup yields CDR1 MNHEY and CDR2 SMNVEV (reference sequence). The CDR3 nucleotides are TGTGCCAGCAGTTTGTCTGGAGAACTAGCCAAAAACATTCAGTACTTC. Translated: CASSLSGELAKNIQYF.

At least ten counts were recorded for this clonotype. This chain joins TRBV3-1 and TRBJ2-1, with D possibly TRBD2 on 5 matching bases. Deletions cut 1 base from V and 9 bases from J, with 16 bases between. In germline, CDR1 is LGHDT, CDR2 YNNKEL (reference sequence). The CDR3 extends over 15 amino acids. The CDR3 region has the DNA TGTGCCAGCAGCCAAGTTACACTAGGACGGCTTGAGCAGTTCTTC. This sequence encodes CASSQVTLGRLEQFF.

This clonotype was counted at least ten times. The chain carries TRBV7-6 and TRBJ2-7, with 7 bases aligning to TRBD1. The junction had 9 bases not matched to a gene; V was cut back by 4 bases and J by 6 bases. The length of the CDR3 is 14 residues. Germline V CDR1 and CDR2: SGHVS, FNYEAQ. The CDR3 DNA follows: TGTGCCAGCAGCTCGAAGACAGGGACGGGCGAGCAGTACTTC. Its protein is CASSSKTGTGEQYF. The complete variable domain, with remaining parts taken from reference TRBV7-6 and TRBJ2-7, reads GAGVSQSPRYKVTKRGQDVALRCDPISGHVSLYWYRQALGQGPEFLTYFNYEAQQDKSGLPNDRFSAERPEGSISTLTIQRTEQRDSAMYRCASSSKTGTGEQYFGPGTRLTVT.

The chain carries TRBV9 and TRBJ2-7; TRBD2 is a possible D gene (6 bases). CDR1 is SGDLS and CDR2 is YYNGEE in the germline V gene. V gave up 3 bases and J gave up 3 bases, with 16 bases separating them. This CDR3 spans 15 amino acids. The CDR3 sequence is CASSGTPGLLYEQYF. The DNA for the CDR3 is TGTGCCAGCAGCGGGACCCCGGGACTTCTCTACGAGCAGTACTTC.

The chain carries TRBV23-1 and TRBJ1-6, with 9 bases identical to TRBD1. TRBV23-1 is given ORF status, its function remaining uncertain. The ends lost 11 bases at V and 9 bases at J; junction bases unmatched: 26. This CDR3 comprises 19 residues. The CDR3 region has the DNA TGCGCCGGCTCATTGCCAACAATTAAGCCGGGACAGGGTAGTTCACCCCTCCACTTT. Protein: CAGSLPTIKPGQGSSPLHF.

The chain combines TRBV7-2 with TRBJ2-7; D uncertain. The CDR3 loop spans 12 amino acids. Trimming left V 1 base short and J 5 bases short, with 6 bases between. CDR1 SGHTA and CDR2 FQGNSA come from the germline V gene. The CDR3 reads CASSLEGHEQYF. CDR3 coding DNA: TGTGCCAGCAGCTTAGAGGGCCACGAGCAGTACTTC.

The chain has TRBV12-3 or TRBV12-4 and TRBJ2-1; D possibly matches TRBD1 or TRBD2 (5 bases each). The CDR3 sequence is 16 residues long. The V end lost 5 bases, the J end lost 0 bases, and 14 bases lay between the germline ends. CDR3 in amino acids: CASSPARGPSYNEQFF. The CDR3 DNA reads TGTGCCAGCAGTCCCGCGAGGGGTCCCTCCTACAATGAGCAGTTCTTC.

This clonotype was found many times. This sequence joins TRBV6-2 or TRBV6-3 and TRBJ2-2, with a possible D match to TRBD1 (6 bases). The CDR3 spans 17 residues. CDR1 is MNHEY and CDR2 is SVGEGT in the germline V gene. Trimming shortened V by 2 bases and J by 0 bases, and 13 bases separated the two germline ends. The CDR3 here is CASSYNDRKPNTGELFF. CDR3 nucleotide sequence: TGTGCCAGCAGTTACAACGACAGGAAACCGAACACCGGGGAGCTGTTTTTT.

The CDR3 DNA reads TGCGCCAGCAGCCAATACAGCCCCCTTGCTACTAATGAAAAACTGTTTTTT. It is translated as CASSQYSPLATNEKLFF. This chain connects TRBV4-3 to TRBJ1-4, with D unresolved. Germline assignment: CDR1 LGHNA and CDR2 YSLEER. The germline V and J ends were trimmed by 2 bases and 2 bases, with 15 bases remaining between them. CDR3 length: 17 residues.

This clonotype showed up many times. The rearrangement joins TRBV9 to TRBJ2-3; 11 bases match TRBD1. After removal of 2 bases from V and 0 bases from J, the junction contained 8 bases not matched to a gene. Germline assignment: CDR1 SGDLS and CDR2 YYNGEE. The CDR3 is 18 amino acids. CDR3 region: CASSVSGTGGHSTDTQYF. The DNA for the CDR3 is TGTGCCAGCAGCGTCTCCGGGACAGGGGGACATAGCACAGATACGCAGTATTTT.

Sample share makes this clonotype medium-sized. The gene calls are TRBV14 and TRBJ2-7, with 8 bases identical to TRBD2. Losses at the gene ends were 6 bases for V and 7 bases for J; bases not matched to a gene: 11. The germline V gene has CDR1 SGHDN and CDR2 FVKESK. The CDR3 sequence is 14 residues long. In DNA, the CDR3 is TGTGCCAGCAGTCTTAGCGGGGCCCCCGGAGAGCAGTACTTC. Translating it yields CASSLSGAPGEQYF.

Many counts were recorded for this clonotype. The rearrangement uses TRBV7-9 and TRBJ2-5; 10 bases match TRBD1. The trim removed 3 bases at V and 4 bases at J, leaving 8 bases unmatched. This CDR3 contains 16 residues. Germline V lookup: CDR1 SEHNR, CDR2 FQNEAQ (reference sequence). Written as DNA, the CDR3 is TGTGCCAGCAGCTTTACCGGAGGACAGGGGGGAGAGACCCAGTACTTC. Translating it yields CASSFTGGQGGETQYF.

At least ten counts were recorded for this clonotype. The junction and the germline gene differ at one end; a read error may be behind it. The chain uses TRBV5-5 and TRBJ1-1; 7 nucleotides align to TRBD1. The germline V gene encodes CDR1 SGHKS and CDR2 YYEKEE (reference sequence). This CDR3 comprises 16 residues. The chain's CDR3 is CASSPLSEQGNPEAFF. CDR3 DNA: TGTGCCAGCAGCCCCCTTTCTGAACAGGGGAACCCTGAAGCTTTCTTT.

This clonotype was seen repeatedly, ten times or more. The gene calls are TRBV7-6 and TRBJ2-3; D might be TRBD1 or TRBD2, each matching 6 bases. The CDR3 spans 15 residues. Trimming stripped 5 bases from V and 3 bases from J, with 15 bases between. Germline V gene data show CDR1 as SGHVS and CDR2 as FNYEAQ. CDR3 sequence: CASSRGWGPTDTQYF. As DNA, the CDR3 is TGTGCCAGCAGCCGGGGGTGGGGGCCGACAGATACGCAGTATTTT.

This clonotype has a single count. The chain combines TRBV19 with TRBJ2-7; D tentatively fits TRBD1 or TRBD2 (5 bases each). Between the trimmed V and J ends, which lost 3 bases and 0 bases, there was a span of 9 bases. The germline gives CDR1 LNHDA, CDR2 SQIVND (reference sequence). The CDR3 totals 14 residues. The CDR3 spells CASSISGTSYEQYF. CDR3 in DNA: TGTGCCAGTAGTATCTCGGGGACCTCCTACGAGCAGTACTTC.

The V gene is TRBV7-8, the J gene TRBJ2-3, with unresolved D. The germline CDR1 and CDR2 sequences are SGHVS and FQNEAQ. The CDR3 length is 16 residues. With 0 bases removed from V and 0 bases from J, the gap between germline ends came to 10 bases. CDR3 DNA sequence: TGTGCCAGCAGCTTAGCGTCCACCGGGAGCACAGATACGCAGTATTTT. Amino acids: CASSLASTGSTDTQYF.

This sequence joins TRBV2 and TRBJ1-1; tentative D call: TRBD1 (6 bases). Germline assignment: CDR1 SNHLY and CDR2 FYNNEI. V was shortened by 5 bases and J by 4 bases, with 17 bases between the two germline ends. There are 15 residues in the CDR3. In DNA form, the CDR3 reads TGTGCCAGCAGTTCGGAGACAGGCTCCCCCACTGAAGCTTTCTTT. The encoded protein is CASSSETGSPTEAFF.

This clonotype has a count of ten or more. This rearrangement joins TRBV27 to TRBJ2-3; D possibly corresponds to TRBD2 (5 bases). Per the germline V gene, CDR1 is MNHEY and CDR2 is SMNVEV (reference sequence). Trimming stripped 5 bases from V and 2 bases from J, with 17 bases between. This CDR3 has 16 amino acids. This CDR3 is CASSPLGVTHTDTQYF. CDR3 nucleotide sequence: TGTGCCAGCAGTCCGCTGGGAGTCACCCACACAGATACGCAGTATTTT.

At least ten counts were recorded for this clonotype. For the CDR3, the DNA is TGTGCCAGCAGCTTAGGACTAGCGGGAGTTACGGACCAAGAGACCCAGTACTTC. Protein product: CASSLGLAGVTDQETQYF. The J gene is TRBJ2-5, the V gene TRBV7-9; TRBD2 matches at 12 bases. CDR1 and CDR2 (germline): SEHNR, FQNEAQ (reference sequence). The CDR3 totals 18 residues. Trimming took 1 base from V and 0 from J; bases not matched to a gene: 6. The full variable domain, in which reference TRBV7-9 and TRBJ2-5 provide the parts outside the CDR3, is DTGVSQNPRHKITKRGQNVTFRCDPISEHNRLYWYRQTLGQGPEFLTYFQNEAQLEKSRLLSDRFSAERPKGSFSTLEIQRTEQGDSAMYLCASSLGLAGVTDQETQYFGPGTRLLVL.

In the case of this clonotype: It may be a read error: a sequence one base away is much more abundant. The genes are TRBV6-5 and TRBJ2-3, with no clear D. The CDR3 spans 14 residues. The germline V gene encodes CDR1 MNHEY and CDR2 SVGAGI. CDR3 protein: CVSSYGRPTDTQYF. Written as DNA, the CDR3 is TGTGTCAGCAGTTACGGGCGGCCGACAGATACGCAGTATTTT.

This clonotype was counted a few times. Here the CDR3 DNA reads TGTGCCAGTAGCTTGGTGAGGGCTACCGGGGAGCTGTTTTTT. Protein: CASSLVRATGELFF. V is TRBV21-1 and J is TRBJ2-2; the table calls TRBD2, which could not be checked here. TRBV21-1 counts as a pseudogene. The CDR3 length is 14 residues.

Concerning this clonotype itself: Mismatch with germline at one junction end may stem from a read error. The V gene is TRBV5-1, the J gene TRBJ2-7; 8 nucleotides match TRBD1. Germline CDR1 reads SGHRS; CDR2 reads YFSETQ. This CDR3 spans 11 amino acids. CDR3 amino acids: CDSRRGREQYF. The CDR3, as DNA: TGCGACAGCCGCAGGGGGCGGGAGCAGTACTTC.